The clone carrying this T cell receptor (beta chain) was picked up a small number of times. Its antigen is as yet unknown. TCRdb independently ran MiXCR on the 5' RACE reads; one entry per CDR3 protein. Of roughly 630,000 distinct CDR3 sequences detected, roughly 6.6% appear once; the ten largest clones hold approximately 1.5%. This entry comes from a study of identical twins. The study's findings and limits: Potential partial confounding of zero-insertion analyses by invariant MAIT and iNKT cells was noted. Surplus twin overlap in beta out-of-frame sequences was less pronounced. There was an excess of low generation probability in the out-of-frame alpha sequences that twins shared.

J lost 2 bases, V lost 6 bases, and 10 bases had no gene match. This CDR3 has 16 residues. The same sample was also studied in work on yellow fever vaccine responses in identical twins. That publication notes: Reportedly, twins showed a vaccine T cell response that looked partly convergent and partly personalized.

The sample was PBMCs. The J gene is TRBJ2-5, the V gene TRBV12-3 or TRBV12-4, with 9 bases that match TRBD2. The clonotype comes from a young woman in good health. CDR3 protein: CASSPRAGGPQETQYF. CDR3 nucleotide sequence: TGTGCCAGCAGCCCCCGAGCGGGAGGCCCACAAGAGACCCAGTACTTC.